The 14 T cell receptor beta chains presented below share a single source sample, sequenced in a study of Graves' ophthalmopathy and Graves' hyperthyroidism. Amplification of the TCR beta CDR3 regions used RNA transcripts (as template). First-round RT-PCR relied on HTBI primers, and a second-round multiplex PCR came next. TCRdb re-derived calls from the multiplex PCR reads in MiXCR, one entry per CDR3 protein. Of about 150,000 distinct CDR3 sequences in the sample, roughly two fifths were seen once. Source material: peripheral blood. All receptors come from a woman aged 40 to 55 with Graves' ophthalmopathy.

The rearrangement joins TRBV20-1 to TRBJ2-7; D unresolved. Trimming took 0 bases from V and 0 from J, leaving 12 bases between them. CDR3 length: 15 amino acids. Germline V gene lookup returns CDR1 DFQATT and CDR2 SNEGSKA (reference sequence). The CDR3 DNA follows: TGCAGTGCTAGAGATATCGAAAGACCCTCCTACGAGCAGTACTTC. It codes for CSARDIERPSYEQYF.

A single count supports this clonotype. The chain couples TRBV12-3 or TRBV12-4 to TRBJ2-2; TRBD1 might be the D (6 bases). The CDR3 loop spans 15 amino acids. V lost 2 bases and J 4 bases, leaving 11 bases between the germline ends. The CDR3 loop is CASSLTGKGTGELFF. CDR3 bases: TGTGCCAGCAGTTTAACAGGGAAGGGCACCGGGGAGCTGTTTTTT.

This chain joins TRBV28 and TRBJ1-5; D is undetermined. This CDR3 contains 14 residues. The V gene's germline CDR1 is MDHEN and CDR2 SYDVKM. Trimming cost V 5 bases and J 3 bases, with 11 bases left between them. The CDR3 coding sequence is TGTGCCAGCAGTCAAGACCCCATCAATCAGCCCCAGCATTTT. Encoded protein: CASSQDPINQPQHF.

This clonotype was observed at least ten times. This chain connects TRBV12-3 or TRBV12-4 to TRBJ1-1; D is possibly TRBD1 (5 bases). V lost 1 base to trimming and J lost 1 base, with 13 bases between them. This CDR3 has 16 residues. The CDR3 sequence: CASSLGSRVQNTEAFF. The CDR3 bases are TGTGCCAGCAGTTTAGGGTCCAGGGTTCAGAACACTGAAGCTTTCTTT.

This clonotype was seen repeatedly, ten times or more. The chain carries TRBV7-9 and TRBJ1-2; D unclear. The CDR3 covers 13 residues. Germline assignment: CDR1 SEHNR and CDR2 FQNEAQ (reference sequence). V was shortened by 5 bases and J by 4 bases, with 11 bases between the two germline ends. The CDR3 reads CASSPLKFYGYTF. In DNA form, the CDR3 reads TGTGCCAGCAGCCCCCTTAAGTTCTATGGCTACACCTTC.

This clonotype was found a few times. V and J are TRBV9 and TRBJ2-7; 10 nucleotides line up with TRBD2. This CDR3 comprises 16 residues. Germline V gives CDR1 SGDLS, CDR2 YYNGEE. V trimming: 0 bases; J trimming: 4 bases; junction bases outside the gene matches: 7. CDR3 DNA sequence: TGTGCCAGCAGCGTAGGGGGCAGCGGGAGGGCTTACGAGCAGTACTTC. It specifies CASSVGGSGRAYEQYF.

The chain employs TRBV12-3 or TRBV12-4 and TRBJ1-2; 7 positions agree with TRBD1. The CDR3 contains 15 residues. J lost 2 bases, V lost 6 bases, and 9 bases had no gene match. CDR3 bases: TGTGCCAGCAGCTTAACGGACAGGTCGAACTATGGCTACACCTTC. Protein: CASSLTDRSNYGYTF.

This clonotype showed up many times. The chain recombines TRBV27 with TRBJ1-1; TRBD1 matches at 8 bases. Germline assignment: CDR1 MNHEY and CDR2 SMNVEV (reference sequence). The V and J ends lost 6 bases and 5 bases, in that order; junction bases with no gene match: 5. There are 13 residues in the CDR3. In DNA, the CDR3 is TGTGCCAGCAGCTTCAGGGGGCGAACTGAAGCTTTCTTT. This codes for CASSFRGRTEAFF.

There are many counts of this clonotype. The gene calls are TRBV28 and TRBJ1-5; D is perhaps TRBD1 (5 bases). CDR3 length: 14 amino acids. Trimming stripped 7 bases from V and 7 bases from J, with 17 bases between. Germline V gene data show CDR1 as MDHEN and CDR2 as SYDVKM. Here the CDR3 DNA reads TGTGCCAGCACCGCCCCAGGGTGGCAACAGCCCCAGCATTTT. The encoded protein is CASTAPGWQQPQHF.

This clonotype has only a few counts. This sequence joins TRBV6-2 or TRBV6-3 and TRBJ2-2, with 7 bases lining up with TRBD2. From germline, CDR1 is MNHEY and CDR2 SVGEGT. This CDR3 has 18 residues. Losses at the gene ends were 0 bases for V and 2 bases for J; bases not matched to a gene: 9. CDR3 region: CASSYSRALAVNTGELFF. DNA for the CDR3: TGTGCCAGCAGTTACTCGAGGGCGCTAGCGGTTAACACCGGGGAGCTGTTTTTT.

The sample holds many counts of this clonotype. This sequence joins TRBV29-1 and TRBJ2-7, with TRBD2 matching 12 bases. The V segment lost 4 bases and the J segment 4 bases; nucleotides outside the gene matches: 11. The CDR3 contains 16 residues. CDR1 and CDR2 from the germline V gene are SQVTM and ANQGSEA. The chain's CDR3 is CSVGGASGRERYEQYF. The CDR3 DNA follows: TGCAGCGTTGGAGGAGCTAGCGGGAGGGAGCGGTACGAGCAGTACTTC.

This clonotype was recorded at least ten times. The J gene is TRBJ1-1, the V gene TRBV12-3 or TRBV12-4; 7 nucleotides agree with TRBD1. V shed 5 bases and J 7 bases; nucleotides not matched to a gene: 4. The CDR3 is 12 amino acids. Written as DNA, the CDR3 is TGTGCCAGCAGTCTGGGGGACAGTGAAGCTTTCTTT. This encodes CASSLGDSEAFF.

The chain couples TRBV6-2 or TRBV6-3 to TRBJ2-2; either TRBD1 or TRBD2 may supply D (5 bases each). This CDR3 contains 16 residues. CDR1 and CDR2 from the germline V gene are MNHEY and SVGEGT. V was clipped by 6 bases and J by 4 bases, with 18 bases between them. The CDR3 region has the DNA TGTGCCAGCAGCAGAAGGGACGGCGGCGCCACCGGGGAGCTGTTTTTT. Its translation: CASSRRDGGATGELFF.

This clonotype was detected many times. The genes are TRBV11-1 and TRBJ2-6; the D is unclear. This CDR3 contains 15 residues. The ends were cut back, 0 bases at V and 2 bases at J, with 5 bases in the middle. The germline V gene has CDR1 SGHAT and CDR2 FQDESV (reference sequence). The CDR3 DNA reads TGTGCCAGCAGCTTAGCTATTGCTGGGGCCAACGTCCTGACTTTC. Amino acid sequence: CASSLAIAGANVLTF.